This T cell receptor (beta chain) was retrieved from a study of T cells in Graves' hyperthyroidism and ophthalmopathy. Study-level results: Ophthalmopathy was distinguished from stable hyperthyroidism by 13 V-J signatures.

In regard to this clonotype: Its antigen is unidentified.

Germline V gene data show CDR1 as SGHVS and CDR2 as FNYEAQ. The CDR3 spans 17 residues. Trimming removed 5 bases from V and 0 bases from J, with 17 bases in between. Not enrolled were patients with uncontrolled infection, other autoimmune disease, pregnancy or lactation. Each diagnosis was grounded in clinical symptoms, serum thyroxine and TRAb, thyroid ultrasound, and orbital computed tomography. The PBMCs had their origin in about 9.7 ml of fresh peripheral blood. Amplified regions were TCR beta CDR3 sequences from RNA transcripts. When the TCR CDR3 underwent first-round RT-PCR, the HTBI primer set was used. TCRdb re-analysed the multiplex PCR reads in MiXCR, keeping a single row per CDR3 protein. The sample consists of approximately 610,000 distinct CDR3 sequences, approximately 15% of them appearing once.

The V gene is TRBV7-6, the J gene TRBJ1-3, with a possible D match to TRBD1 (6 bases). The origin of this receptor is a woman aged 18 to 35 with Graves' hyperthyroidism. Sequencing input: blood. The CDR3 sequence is CASSLTGPFPSGNTIYF. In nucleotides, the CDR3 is TGTGCCAGCAGCCTCACAGGGCCGTTCCCCTCTGGAAACACCATATATTTT.